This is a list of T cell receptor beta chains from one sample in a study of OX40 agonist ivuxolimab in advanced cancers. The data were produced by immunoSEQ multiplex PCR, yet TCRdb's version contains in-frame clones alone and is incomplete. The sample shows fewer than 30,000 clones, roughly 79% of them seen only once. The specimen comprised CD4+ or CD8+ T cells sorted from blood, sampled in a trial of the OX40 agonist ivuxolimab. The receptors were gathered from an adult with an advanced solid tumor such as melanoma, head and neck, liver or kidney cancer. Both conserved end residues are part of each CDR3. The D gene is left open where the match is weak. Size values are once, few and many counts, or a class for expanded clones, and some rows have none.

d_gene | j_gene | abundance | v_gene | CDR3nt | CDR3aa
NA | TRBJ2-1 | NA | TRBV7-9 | TGTGCCAGCAGCCCCGAGGGGGGAGCTTCTAAGAACTACAATGAGCAGTTCTTC | CASSPEGGASKNYNEQFF
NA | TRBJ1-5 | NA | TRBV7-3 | TGTGCCAGCAGCTTAACTGTACGGCTAACAAATCAGCCCCAGCATTTT | CASSLTVRLTNQPQHF
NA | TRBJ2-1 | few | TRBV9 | TGTGCCAGCAGCGTAGAGGTTGATGGGAATGAGCAGTTCTTC | CASSVEVDGNEQFF
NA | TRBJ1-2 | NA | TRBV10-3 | TGTGCCATCAGTGAGGGGCTAGGTAACCGGGATGGCTACACCTTC | CAISEGLGNRDGYTF
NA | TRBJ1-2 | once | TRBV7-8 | TGTGCCAGCAGCTTAGGGTTGGATGAAGGCTACACCTTC | CASSLGLDEGYTF
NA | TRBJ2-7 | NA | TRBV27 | TGTGCCAGCAGCATTCTCGGACCTAACTACGAGCAGTACTTC | CASSILGPNYEQYF
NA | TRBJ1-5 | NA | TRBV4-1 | TGCGCCAGCAGCCAAGTCTGGGTTGGCAATCAGCCCCAGCATTTT | CASSQVWVGNQPQHF
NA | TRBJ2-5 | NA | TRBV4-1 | TGCGCCAGCAGCCTACTGGCTAGCATCGAGACCCAGTACTTC | CASSLLASIETQYF
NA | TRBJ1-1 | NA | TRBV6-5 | TGTGCCAGCAGTTACGGAACCGCAGGGATCAACACTGAAGCTTTCTTT | CASSYGTAGINTEAFF
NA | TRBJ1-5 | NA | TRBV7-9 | TGTGCCAGCAGCGATACGACAGTATATAGCAATCAGCCCCAGCATTTT | CASSDTTVYSNQPQHF
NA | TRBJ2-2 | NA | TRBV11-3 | TGTGCCAGCAGCCTCAGACTGGGGGCTTCCGGGGAGCTGTTTTTT | CASSLRLGASGELFF
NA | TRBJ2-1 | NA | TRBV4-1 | TGCGCCAGCAGCCAATGGCCAACGATTTACAATGAGCAGTTCTTC | CASSQWPTIYNEQFF
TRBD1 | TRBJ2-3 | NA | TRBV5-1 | TGCGCCAGCAGCACGGACAGGGTGGTAGATACGCAGTATTTT | CASSTDRVVDTQYF
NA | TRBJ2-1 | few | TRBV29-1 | TGCAGCGTTGAAGACCCCGGGAGAAACTCCTACAATGAGCAGTTCTTC | CSVEDPGRNSYNEQFF
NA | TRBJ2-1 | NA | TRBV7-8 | TGTGCCAGCAGCTTAGTAGGGGCCCGCAATGAGCAGTTCTTC | CASSLVGARNEQFF
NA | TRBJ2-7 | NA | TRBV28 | TGTGCCAGCAGTTTATTCCCGGGCTCCTACGAGCAGTACTTC | CASSLFPGSYEQYF